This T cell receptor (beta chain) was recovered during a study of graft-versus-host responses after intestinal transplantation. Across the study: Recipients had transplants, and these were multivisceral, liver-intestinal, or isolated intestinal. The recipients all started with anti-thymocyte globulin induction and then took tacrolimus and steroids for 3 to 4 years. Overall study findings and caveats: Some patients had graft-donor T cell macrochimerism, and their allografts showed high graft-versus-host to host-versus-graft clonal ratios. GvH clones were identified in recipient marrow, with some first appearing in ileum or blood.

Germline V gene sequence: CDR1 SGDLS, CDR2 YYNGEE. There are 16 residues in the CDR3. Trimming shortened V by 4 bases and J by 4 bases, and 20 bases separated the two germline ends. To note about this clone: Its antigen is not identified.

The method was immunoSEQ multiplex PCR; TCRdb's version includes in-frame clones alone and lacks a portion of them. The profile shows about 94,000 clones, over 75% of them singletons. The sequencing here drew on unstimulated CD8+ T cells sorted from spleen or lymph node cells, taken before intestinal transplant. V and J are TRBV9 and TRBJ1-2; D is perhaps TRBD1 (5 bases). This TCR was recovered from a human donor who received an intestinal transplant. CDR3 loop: CASSTLIRGLFYGYTF. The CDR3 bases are TGTGCCAGCAGCACGCTGATCCGGGGACTTTTCTATGGCTACACCTTC.